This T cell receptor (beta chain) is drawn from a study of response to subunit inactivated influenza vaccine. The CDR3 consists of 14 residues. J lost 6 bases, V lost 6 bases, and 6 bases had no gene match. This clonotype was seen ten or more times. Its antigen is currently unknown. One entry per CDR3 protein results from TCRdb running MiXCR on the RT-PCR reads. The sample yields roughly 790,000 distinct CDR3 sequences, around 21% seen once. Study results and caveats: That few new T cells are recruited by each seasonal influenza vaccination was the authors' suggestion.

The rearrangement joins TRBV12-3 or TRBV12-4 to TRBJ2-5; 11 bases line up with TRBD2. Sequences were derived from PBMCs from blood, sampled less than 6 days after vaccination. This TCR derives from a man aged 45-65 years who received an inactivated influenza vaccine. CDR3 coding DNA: TGTGCCAGCAGCGGGACTAGCGGTACACAGACCCAGTACTTC. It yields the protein CASSGTSGTQTQYF.